This T cell receptor (beta chain) was profiled in a study of CD8+ T cells in alopecia areata. Findings and limits, study-wide: The study found higher clonality in lesional than normal scalp, especially in alopecia totalis/universalis. Sequences from scalp samples also cover resident alphabeta T cells of normal skin.

Only a few counts were recorded for this clone. Its target is unknown. Following extraction, RNA underwent reverse transcription to cDNA, which served as the sequencing template. TCRdb keeps only in-frame clones here, not all; method: immunoSEQ multiplex PCR. The sample holds roughly 150,000 clones; under 60% are singletons and the top ten take roughly 6.7%. CDR1 and CDR2 (germline): SGHVS, FQNEAQ. The ends lost 6 bases at V and 0 bases at J; junction bases unmatched: 0. This CDR3 contains 14 residues. The sample in question was CD4+ T cells sorted from blood, obtained at week 0. The chain joins TRBV7-8 to TRBJ2-3, with 10 bases fitting TRBD2. The TCR comes from a human donor with alopecia areata. In DNA form, the CDR3 reads TGTGCCAGCAGACTAGCGGGGAGCACAGATACGCAGTATTTT. Amino acid sequence: CASRLAGSTDTQYF.